These 4 T cell receptor beta chains were sequenced from one sample in a study of response to subunit inactivated influenza vaccine. Using its own MiXCR run on the RT-PCR reads, TCRdb lists one record per CDR3 protein. The data show roughly 700,000 distinct CDR3 sequences, around 16% seen once. The material sequenced was PBMCs from blood, taken 11 to 12 days after vaccination. The receptor set was obtained from a man aged 45-65 years who received an inactivated influenza vaccine.

The chain couples TRBV7-2 to TRBJ2-5; D possibly corresponds to TRBD1 (5 bases). The CDR3 spans 13 residues. CDR1 and CDR2 (germline): SGHTA, FQGNSA. Trimming cost V 8 bases and J 4 bases, with 14 bases left between them. The CDR3 reads CASSRGGLETQYF. The CDR3 DNA reads TGTGCCAGCTCAAGGGGCGGATTAGAGACCCAGTACTTC.

This clonotype has just a few counts. The chain joins TRBV9 to TRBJ2-7; no firm D call. The CDR3 loop spans 14 amino acids. CDR1 is SGDLS, CDR2 YYNGEE, per germline. Trimming pared 3 bases from V and 2 bases from J, leaving 12 bases between. CDR3 coding DNA: TGTGCCAGCAGCGGGGGAAATAGACCCTACGAGCAGTACTTC. This encodes CASSGGNRPYEQYF.

This rearrangement joins TRBV6-2 or TRBV6-3 to TRBJ1-2, with D maybe TRBD1 (5 bases). CDR3 length: 12 residues. The V end was cut by 5 bases, the J end by 3 bases, with 7 bases between. Germline-derived CDR1 and CDR2 are MNHEY and SVGEGT. The CDR3 DNA reads as TGTGCCAGCAGTCCGACAGACTATGGCTACACCTTC. Translated, it gives CASSPTDYGYTF.

The chain uses TRBV19 and TRBJ2-4; D may be TRBD2 (6 bases). This CDR3 comprises 15 residues. Germline-derived CDR1 and CDR2 are LNHDA and SQIVND (reference sequence). Between the trimmed V and J ends, which lost 7 bases and 3 bases, there was a span of 16 bases. DNA of the CDR3: TGTGCCAGTAAAGGGGCTAGCGCCGACAAAAACATTCAGTACTTC. It specifies CASKGASADKNIQYF.